The subject of this entry is one TCR beta chain. The clone's antigen remains unknown. Nothing much larger sits one base from this clone, and base qualities are not available. The CDR3 regions of human TCRbeta chains were subjected to immunosequencing. Turning to the authors' computational methods: TCRs in the repertoires were matched against a reference library of SARS-CoV-2-specific TCRs that had been generated with the MIRA antigen-specificity platform. Breadth meant the fraction of unique TCRs that were SARS-CoV-2-associated, whereas depth meant the fraction of total T cells that were SARS-CoV-2-associated. Each spike-specific TCR was assigned to its reactive spike region and to a CD4 or CD8 class using the MIRA data. Log10-transformed breadth and depth values were compared by one-way ANOVA with Sidak's multiple comparisons tests. TCRdb mirrors the immuneACCESS table, restricted to in-frame sequences. Some clones are absent from its copies; in checked studies, under half trace to an unresolved V gene, and the reason for the others is unknown. The DNA gave D and trimming, while V, J and clone size come from that table. This sample is represented by around 100,000 clones; around nine tenths of them were singletons. The ten top clones hold less than 20% of the sample.

V has 0 bases trimmed and J has 3 bases trimmed; junction bases matching no gene number 7. The germline V gene (reference sequence) gives CDR1 as LGHDT and CDR2 as YNNKEL. The CDR3, from cysteine to phenylalanine, totals 16 residues. Just CDR3 DNA is preserved here, 48 bases in frame from base 1. The entry originates in a study of T cell responses to AZD1222 COVID-19 vaccine (dated by TCRdb to the early 2020s). Background for the entire study: AZD1222 recipients given second doses at about 4 weeks or at about 12 weeks were pooled, since spike-specific TCR depth and breadth were not found to differ between the two schedules. TCR sequencing was performed for more than 230 trial participants, of whom about 200 were given two doses of AZD1222 and some 26 were given two doses of MenACWY control vaccine. Enrollment into the trials was organized by age into subgroups of 18-55, 56-69 and 70-plus years, and those subgroups contained approximately 150, 30 and 60 TCR-sequenced participants, respectively. Broader findings and caveats from the paper: Participants were mostly white British and included more females than males, and it was suggested by the authors that clonal diversity may have been underestimated. Conclusions about previously exposed vaccinees are limited, since just a handful of AZD1222 recipients were seropositive for SARS-CoV-2 at baseline. Because no day 14 peak-response samples were available, repertoires were characterized only after the peak T cell response. Nearly half of unique spike-specific TCRs reportedly recognized epitopes outside regions mutated in the B.1.351 and B.1.1.7 variants. The vaccine-associated CD4 TCRs covered the entire spike protein, and the dominant responses fell in regions 160-218 and 743-854. After two AZD1222 doses, spike-specific TCR breadth and depth were significantly higher than at day 0 and than in MenACWY recipients. The 56-69-year group was small, and its depth increase did not reach significance, likely because of low power.

The time point label on this specimen signifies: baseline before first vaccination. The vaccinee samples were drawn from two UK trials, COV001 and COV002, one of which was a single-blind randomized controlled phase 2/3 trial testing AZD1222 (ChAdOx1 nCoV-19) in healthy adults. Trial participant PBMC samples were collected at day 0 and day 28 after the second dose for TCRbeta chain sequencing. Rearrangement joined TRBV3-1 (or the pseudogene TRBV3-2) to TRBJ2-7; 8 central nucleotides agree with TRBD2. The sample in question was peripheral blood, obtained on day 0 of AZD1222 vaccination. The TCR sequence derives from an adult in good health. The bases are TGTGCCAGCAGCCAAGATAAGCTAGCGGGCGTCTACGAGCAGTACTTC. This codes for CASSQDKLAGVYEQYF.